Detailed here is one TCR beta chain. Its antigen is not known. CDR1 is SGHAT, CDR2 FQNNGV, per germline. The CDR3 loop spans 16 amino acids. V lost 4 bases, J lost 1 base, and 13 bases lay in between. The data stem from a study of CD8 T cells in ankylosing spondylitis. Study-level points and caveats: Disease-associated clonotypes exhibited CD8+ identity and were relatively infrequent in peripheral blood. Matched ankylosing spondylitis synovial fluid reportedly showed significant enrichment of disease-linked clones.

Quantitative 5'-RACE with molecular barcodes produced the TCR beta libraries. TCRdb reanalysed the 5' RACE reads using MiXCR and keeps one entry per CDR3 protein. In the table there are 150,000 to 200,000 distinct CDR3 sequences, about 9.9% of which are singletons. V and J are TRBV11-2 and TRBJ2-2; D unclear. This receptor was obtained from a male donor with ankylosing spondylitis or in good health (not recorded which). The sequencing input was blood, either unsorted or a sorted T cell fraction (not recorded which). In DNA form, the CDR3 reads TGTGCCAGCAGCTCCTCCGTGATGGTGAACACCGGGGAGCTGTTTTTT. Protein sequence: CASSSSVMVNTGELFF.